The TCR beta chain described here comes from a study of CD8 T cells in ankylosing spondylitis. Study-wide results and limits: Some motif variants had been reported before (in reactive arthritis synovial fluid and blood). Disease-associated clones were reportedly significantly overrepresented in matched ankylosing spondylitis synovial fluid. In peripheral blood, disease-linked CD8+ clones occurred at relatively low frequencies. Apparently characteristic of ankylosing spondylitis blood was a TCR beta motif (roughly eight highly homologous variants).

This CDR3 contains 15 residues. The V end lost 0 bases, the J end lost 6 bases, and 13 bases lay between the germline ends. Germline V CDR1 and CDR2: SGHRS, YFSETQ. TCRdb fed the 5' RACE reads into MiXCR, producing one record per CDR3 protein. The table includes around 890,000 distinct CDR3 sequences, 10% to 15% detected once. On this clonotype itself: What it binds is unknown.

The chain employs TRBV5-1 and TRBJ2-1; D is uncertain. The clonotype was recovered from a male donor with ankylosing spondylitis. Sequencing used blood, either unsorted or a sorted T cell fraction (not recorded which). CDR3: CASSLGQSLGNEQFF. CDR3 DNA sequence: TGCGCCAGCAGCTTGGGGCAGTCCTTGGGCAATGAGCAGTTCTTC.